The 24 T cell receptor beta chains reported below all come from one sample, sequenced in a study of blood T cell repertoires in COVID-19. Using immunoSEQ multiplex PCR, the repertoire was profiled, and TCRdb retains in-frame clones only, with some absent. The sample has approximately 240,000 clones; around nine tenths are singletons. Sequencing input: peripheral blood. These receptors were taken from a woman aged 40 to 55 who had recovered from COVID-19.

The CDR3 DNA reads TGTGCCAGCAGTTACTCAGGGGGGGCTGGGGCCAACGTCCTGACTTTC. This codes for CASSYSGGAGANVLTF. The chain employs TRBV6-5 and TRBJ2-6; a possible D gene is TRBD2 (7 bases). The CDR3 consists of 16 residues. The V and J ends lost 0 bases and 2 bases respectively, with 8 bases between them. Germline V gene sequence: CDR1 MNHEY, CDR2 SVGAGI.

This chain's CDR3 is CATSDSKGTSTDTQYF. CDR3 in DNA: TGTGCCACCAGTGATTCAAAGGGGACTAGCACAGATACGCAGTATTTT. The chain employs TRBV24-1 and TRBJ2-3; maybe TRBD2 (6 bases). The germline gives CDR1 KGHDR, CDR2 SFDVKD. This CDR3 is 16 amino acids long. The V gene lost 2 bases and the J gene lost 0 bases, with 11 bases spanning the gap.

This chain joins TRBV23-1 and TRBJ2-7; perhaps TRBD2 as D (5 bases). TRBV23-1 qualifies as an ORF whose function is uncertain. The ends were cut back, 6 bases at V and 2 bases at J, with 11 bases in the middle. The CDR3 length is 13 residues. CDR3 residues: CASRGPGAYEQYF. The CDR3 bases are TGCGCCAGCAGGGGTCCCGGGGCCTACGAGCAGTACTTC.

The chain employs TRBV5-1 and TRBJ2-7; 7 bases are a match to TRBD2. The germline CDR1 and CDR2 sequences are SGHRS and YFSETQ. V was pared by 0 bases and J by 0 bases, with 3 bases of the junction left unmatched. The CDR3 totals 15 residues. The CDR3 DNA reads TGCGCCAGCAGCTTGGGGTCGGGGGGCTCCTACGAGCAGTACTTC. It is translated as CASSLGSGGSYEQYF. Full variable domain (missing parts from reference TRBV5-1 and TRBJ2-7): KAGVTQTPRYLIKTRGQQVTLSCSPISGHRSVSWYQQTPGQGLQFLFEYFSETQRNKGNFPGRFSGRQFSNSRSEMNVSTLELGDSALYLCASSLGSGGSYEQYFGPGTRLTVT.

The chain couples TRBV5-1 to TRBJ2-5, with 7 bases aligning to TRBD1. The CDR3 length is 13 residues. Trimming cost V 8 bases and J 1 base; bases outside gene matches: 5. The germline CDR1 and CDR2 sequences are SGHRS and YFSETQ. The CDR3 region is CASSDRIQETQYF. CDR3 DNA: TGCGCCAGTTCGGACAGGATCCAAGAGACCCAGTACTTC.

The CDR3 bases are TGTGCCAGCAGCCGAGCTAGCGGGCTTCACAATGAGCAGTTCTTC. Encoded protein: CASSRASGLHNEQFF. This chain uses TRBV7-3 with TRBJ2-1, with TRBD2 matching 8 bases. The ends lost 5 bases at V and 5 bases at J; junction bases unmatched: 8. The CDR3 is 15 amino acids. Per germline, CDR1 SGHTA and CDR2 FQGTGA.

The CDR3 here is CASSETGGYNYGYTF. The CDR3, as DNA: TGTGCCAGCAGTGAAACAGGGGGATACAACTATGGCTACACCTTC. This sequence joins TRBV25-1 and TRBJ1-2, with 8 bases identical to TRBD1. The V gene's germline CDR1 is MGHDK and CDR2 SYGVNS. With V trimmed by 2 bases and J by 2 bases, 4 bases remained unmatched. There are 15 residues in the CDR3.

The chain has TRBV7-2 and TRBJ2-2; 9 positions match TRBD2. The CDR3 sequence is 16 residues long. The ends lost 2 bases at V and 1 base at J; junction bases unmatched: 2. In germline, CDR1 is SGHTA, CDR2 FQGNSA. CDR3 region: CASSLRAGGNTGELFF. The CDR3 DNA follows: TGTGCCAGCAGCTTACGAGCGGGAGGGAACACCGGGGAGCTGTTTTTT.

V gene TRBV28 combines with J gene TRBJ2-1, with D perhaps matching TRBD2 (7 bases). Germline lookup yields CDR1 MDHEN and CDR2 SYDVKM. The germline V and J ends were trimmed by 2 bases and 11 bases, with 13 bases remaining between them. This CDR3 is 13 amino acids long. The CDR3 region has the DNA TGTGCCAGCAGTTTACGGGGGGCGAAGAAGCAGTTCTTC. Translated, it gives CASSLRGAKKQFF.

This clone was observed a single time. This chain connects TRBV5-4 to TRBJ1-1; maybe TRBD1 (5 bases). CDR3 length equals 14 residues. Trimming took 2 bases from V and 5 from J, leaving 13 bases between them. Germline loops: CDR1 SGHNT, CDR2 YYREEE (reference sequence). The CDR3 is CASSFGGGETEAFF. As DNA, the CDR3 is TGTGCCAGCAGCTTCGGGGGGGGAGAGACTGAAGCTTTCTTT.

The CDR3 loop is CASSQGAVTYNEQFF. The CDR3 DNA reads TGCGCCAGCAGCCAGGGAGCGGTTACCTACAATGAGCAGTTCTTC. The J gene is TRBJ2-1, the V gene TRBV4-1, with TRBD2 as a possible D gene (5 bases). Looked up from germline, CDR1 is MGHRA and CDR2 is YSYEKL. Trimming removed 3 bases at V and 2 bases at J, with 11 bases between. The CDR3 has 15 residues.

The chain has TRBV6-2 or TRBV6-3 and TRBJ2-5; 11 bases align to TRBD1. The germline CDR1 and CDR2 sequences are MNHEY and SVGEGT. The V and J ends lost 1 base and 5 bases, in that order; junction bases with no gene match: 3. The CDR3 extends over 15 amino acids. DNA of the CDR3: TGTGCCAGCAGTTACTTGGACAGGGGGCTGGAGACCCAGTACTTC. Translation: CASSYLDRGLETQYF.

CDR3 sequence: CASSYSRQIYGYTF. DNA of the CDR3: TGTGCCAGCAGTTACTCGAGGCAGATCTATGGCTACACCTTC. The chain combines TRBV6-5 with TRBJ1-2; D call uncertain. V was clipped by 0 bases and J by 4 bases, with 9 bases between them. This CDR3 is built from 14 residues. Germline CDR1 MNHEY, CDR2 SVGAGI.

The chain is built from TRBV9 and TRBJ1-5, with TRBD1 matching 9 bases. There are 16 residues in the CDR3. Germline V gene data show CDR1 as SGDLS and CDR2 as YYNGEE. The trim removed 0 bases at V and 6 bases at J, leaving 7 bases unmatched. CDR3 protein: CASSVGDREGAQPQHF. CDR3 DNA: TGTGCCAGCAGCGTAGGGGACAGGGAAGGGGCTCAGCCCCAGCATTTT. Using reference TRBV9 and TRBJ1-5 for the parts outside the CDR3, the full variable domain is DSGVTQTPKHLITATGQRVTLRCSPRSGDLSVYWYQQSLDQGLQFLIQYYNGEERAKGNILERFSAQQFPDLHSELNLSSLELGDSALYFCASSVGDREGAQPQHFGDGTRLSIL.

The V call is TRBV4-3, the J call TRBJ1-4; D not resolved. V shed 0 bases and J shed 2 bases, with 7 bases lying between them. This CDR3 is built from 15 residues. From germline, CDR1 is LGHNA and CDR2 YSLEER. The CDR3 region is CASSQDADTNEKLFF. The CDR3, as DNA: TGCGCCAGCAGCCAAGATGCAGATACTAATGAAAAACTGTTTTTT.

This clone was recorded once. This chain uses TRBV7-8 with TRBJ2-7, with 7 bases matching TRBD1. Germline CDR1 SGHVS, CDR2 FQNEAQ. CDR3 size: 14 residues. The V and J ends lost 1 base and 7 bases, in that order; junction bases with no gene match: 7. CDR3 amino acids: CASSLGGTVREQYF. CDR3 bases: TGTGCCAGCAGCTTAGGGGGGACAGTGAGGGAGCAGTACTTC.

This chain uses TRBV9 with TRBJ2-5; no firm D call. V dropped 0 bases and J dropped 4 bases, with 7 bases sitting between them. The germline gives CDR1 SGDLS, CDR2 YYNGEE. This CDR3 spans 13 amino acids. The CDR3 sequence: CASSVGPRETQYF. For the CDR3, the DNA is TGTGCCAGCAGCGTAGGCCCCAGAGAGACCCAGTACTTC.

The chain links TRBV11-3 to TRBJ2-5, with 13 bases matching TRBD2. Germline V CDR1 and CDR2: SGHNT, YENEEA. Losses at the gene ends were 5 bases for V and 4 bases for J; bases not matched to a gene: 4. The CDR3 spans 15 residues. CDR3 loop: CASSPRTSGRETQYF. The DNA for the CDR3 is TGTGCCAGCAGCCCCCGGACTAGCGGGAGAGAGACCCAGTACTTC.

This clone occurred once. The CDR3 loop is CSVELGGRGRSTDTQYF. In DNA, the CDR3 is TGCAGCGTTGAACTGGGGGGACGGGGACGAAGCACAGATACGCAGTATTTT. V gene TRBV29-1 combines with J gene TRBJ2-3; D is possibly TRBD2 (6 bases). Between the trimmed V and J ends, which lost 2 bases and 0 bases, there was a span of 18 bases. The CDR3 is 17 residues long. CDR1 is SQVTM, CDR2 ANQGSEA, per germline.

Only a few counts were recorded for this clone. The J gene is TRBJ1-6, the V gene TRBV5-8, with 10 positions matching TRBD1. The germline gives CDR1 SGHTS, CDR2 YDEGEE. CDR3 length: 17 residues. Germline trimming cut 4 bases from V and 9 bases from J; bases unmatched to any gene: 13. The DNA for the CDR3 is TGTGCCAGCAGCCCGAACCCCCGGGACAGGGGTAGTTCACCCCTCCACTTT. It codes for CASSPNPRDRGSSPLHF.

The V call is TRBV10-3, the J call TRBJ2-1; tentative D call: TRBD2 (6 bases). Germline-derived CDR1 and CDR2 are ENHRY and SYGVKD. There are 15 residues in the CDR3. The ends were cut back, 3 bases at V and 7 bases at J, with 16 bases in the middle. The CDR3 sequence is CAISETGVSPNEQFF. The CDR3 region has the DNA TGTGCCATCAGTGAAACGGGAGTAAGCCCGAATGAGCAGTTCTTC.

In this sample, this clone turned up a few times. The chain carries TRBV5-1 and TRBJ1-1, with D uncertain. The CDR3 consists of 14 residues. CDR1 and CDR2 (germline): SGHRS, YFSETQ. Trimming pared 1 base from V and 1 base from J, leaving 8 bases between. CDR3 in amino acids: CASSLQQANTEAFF. The DNA for the CDR3 is TGCGCCAGCAGCTTGCAGCAGGCGAACACTGAAGCTTTCTTT.

This chain links TRBV7-2 with TRBJ2-1; D may be TRBD1 (6 bases). Germline CDR1 reads SGHTA; CDR2 reads FQGNSA. Trimming left V 3 bases short and J 3 bases short, with 9 bases between. This CDR3 is 14 amino acids long. The CDR3: CASSFLRGYNEQFF. In DNA form, the CDR3 reads TGTGCCAGCAGCTTCCTCAGGGGCTACAATGAGCAGTTCTTC.

V and J are TRBV14 and TRBJ2-1, with 8 positions matching TRBD1. After removal of 4 bases from V and 6 bases from J, the junction contained 8 bases not matched to a gene. CDR3 length: 15 amino acids. Per the germline V gene, CDR1 is SGHDN and CDR2 is FVKESK. As DNA, the CDR3 is TGTGCCAGCAGCCTTGAGCGGACAGGGTTCAATGAGCAGTTCTTC. It yields the protein CASSLERTGFNEQFF.